This T cell receptor beta chain was profiled in a study of CD8 T cells in ankylosing spondylitis (dated by TCRdb to about 2017). Broadly, across the study: To find TCR variants linked to disease, the study profiled T cell receptor beta repertoires in ankylosing spondylitis patients and healthy donors. Peripheral blood was sampled, and synovial fluid was also collected from ankylosing spondylitis patients. In total, the full study cohort was made up of some 100 healthy donors and roughly 27 ankylosing spondylitis patients.

The reads were generated on an Illumina HiSeq 2500. Quantitative 5'-RACE with molecular barcodes was the method used to prepare the TCR beta libraries. As for how the authors treated the data: A new computational method, built on a probabilistic model of VDJ rearrangement, was used to identify disease-linked TCR variants. TCRdb ran its own pipeline on the public reads, namely fastp trimming at Q25 and MiXCR clone calling, and kept in-frame beta chains. Rows are combined by CDR3 protein, so each entry shows the most common genes and DNA. The V and J calls follow TCRdb's processing rather than the paper's. The sample yields 250,000 or so distinct CDR3 sequences; roughly a quarter were counted once. The ten top clones hold roughly 0.6% of the sample. Summary of the overall study and its limitations: The disease-linked clones were reported to be significantly enriched in matched synovial fluid samples from ankylosing spondylitis patients. Some motif variants were previously reported in synovial fluid and blood of reactive arthritis patients, suggesting common disease-initiation mechanisms. A TCR beta motif of eight highly homologous amino acid variants appeared characteristic of blood from ankylosing spondylitis patients. The disease-linked clones showed a CD8+ phenotype and occurred at relatively low frequencies in peripheral blood.

Including cysteine and phenylalanine, the CDR3 has 12 amino acids. The sequence is cut down to CDR3 DNA, 36 bases in frame from base 1. CDR1 and CDR2, looked up from the germline V gene, are SQVTM and ANQGSEA. The trim is 4 bases for V and 4 bases for J, with a gap of 11 bases between the germline ends. This clonotype occurred a few times. The clone's antigen remains unknown. No clone much larger than this one lies a single base away; base qualities are absent. The sequence joins TRBV29-1 to TRBJ2-7, with the identity of the D gene unclear. The sample consisted of blood, either unsorted or a sorted T cell fraction (not recorded which). The sequence was collected from a male donor with ankylosing spondylitis or in good health (not recorded which). The CDR3 corresponds to CSVGLYGYEQYF. DNA sequence: TGCAGCGTTGGACTGTACGGGTACGAGCAGTACTTC.